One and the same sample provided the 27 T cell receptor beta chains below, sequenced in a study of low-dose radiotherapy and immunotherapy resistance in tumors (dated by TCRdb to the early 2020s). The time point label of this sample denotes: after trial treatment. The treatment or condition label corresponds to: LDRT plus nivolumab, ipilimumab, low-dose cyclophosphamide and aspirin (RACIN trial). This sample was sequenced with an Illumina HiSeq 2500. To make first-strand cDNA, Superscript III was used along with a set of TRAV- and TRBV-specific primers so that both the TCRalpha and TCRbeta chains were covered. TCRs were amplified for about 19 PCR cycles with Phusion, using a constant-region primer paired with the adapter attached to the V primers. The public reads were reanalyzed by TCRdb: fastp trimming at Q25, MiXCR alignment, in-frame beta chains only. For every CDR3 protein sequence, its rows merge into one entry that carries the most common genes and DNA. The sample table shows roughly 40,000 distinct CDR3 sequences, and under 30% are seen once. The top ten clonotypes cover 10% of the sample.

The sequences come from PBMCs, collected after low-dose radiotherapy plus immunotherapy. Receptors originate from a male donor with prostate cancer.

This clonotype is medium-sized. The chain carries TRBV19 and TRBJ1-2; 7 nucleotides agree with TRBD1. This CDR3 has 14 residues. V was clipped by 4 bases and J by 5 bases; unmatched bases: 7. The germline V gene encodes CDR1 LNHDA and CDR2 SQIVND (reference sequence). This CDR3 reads CASSTTDRVYGYTF. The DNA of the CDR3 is TGTGCCAGTAGTACGACTGACAGGGTTTATGGCTACACCTTC. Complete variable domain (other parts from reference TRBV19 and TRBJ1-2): DGGITQSPKYLFRKEGQNVTLSCEQNLNHDAMYWYRQDPGQGLRLIYYSQIVNDFQKGDIAEGYSVSREKKESFPLTVTSAQKNPTAFYLCASSTTDRVYGYTFGSGTRLTVV.

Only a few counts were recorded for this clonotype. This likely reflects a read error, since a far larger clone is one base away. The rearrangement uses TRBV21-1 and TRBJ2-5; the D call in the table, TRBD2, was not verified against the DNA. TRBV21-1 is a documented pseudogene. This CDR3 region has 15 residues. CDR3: CASFPTSEKNNEQYF. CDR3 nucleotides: TGTGCCAGCTTCCCGACTAGCGAGAAGAACAATGAGCAGTACTTC.

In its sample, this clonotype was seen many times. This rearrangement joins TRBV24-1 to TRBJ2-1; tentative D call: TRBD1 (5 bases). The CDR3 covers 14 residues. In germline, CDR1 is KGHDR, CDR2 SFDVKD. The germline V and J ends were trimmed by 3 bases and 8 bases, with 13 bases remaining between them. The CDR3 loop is CATSDHQGSHEQFF. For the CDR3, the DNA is TGTGCCACCAGTGATCACCAGGGTAGCCATGAGCAGTTCTTC.

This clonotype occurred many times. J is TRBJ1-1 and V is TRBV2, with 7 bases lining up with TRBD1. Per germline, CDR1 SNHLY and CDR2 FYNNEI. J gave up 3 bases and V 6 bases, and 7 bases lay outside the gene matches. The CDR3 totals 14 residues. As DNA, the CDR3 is TGTGCCAGCAGGCCGGGACAGAGTTACACTGAAGCTTTCTTT. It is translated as CASRPGQSYTEAFF.

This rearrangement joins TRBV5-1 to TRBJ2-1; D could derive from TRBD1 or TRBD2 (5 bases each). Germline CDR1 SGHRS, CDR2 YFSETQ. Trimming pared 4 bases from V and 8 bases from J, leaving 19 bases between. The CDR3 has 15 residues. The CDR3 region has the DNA TGCGCCAGCAGCACCCGCTTCCCTAGCAGGGATGAGCAGTTCTTC. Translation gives CASSTRFPSRDEQFF.

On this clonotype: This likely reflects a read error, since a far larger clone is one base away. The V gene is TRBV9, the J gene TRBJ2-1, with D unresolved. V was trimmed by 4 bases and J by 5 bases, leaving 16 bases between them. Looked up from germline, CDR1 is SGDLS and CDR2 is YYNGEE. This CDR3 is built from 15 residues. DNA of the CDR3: TGTGCCAGCAGCAGAGGACCCCTTGGGGACAATGAGCAGTTCTTC. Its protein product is CASSRGPLGDNEQFF. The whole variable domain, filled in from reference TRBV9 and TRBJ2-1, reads DSGVTQTPKHLITATGQRVTLRCSPRSGDLSVYWYQQSLDQGLQFLIQYYNGEERAKGNILERFSAQQFPDLHSELNLSSLELGDSALYFCASSRGPLGDNEQFFGPGTRLTVL.

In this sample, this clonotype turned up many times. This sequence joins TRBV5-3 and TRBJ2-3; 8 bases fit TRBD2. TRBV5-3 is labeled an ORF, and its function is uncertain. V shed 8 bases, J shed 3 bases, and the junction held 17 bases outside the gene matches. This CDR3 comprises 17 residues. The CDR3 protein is CASSATTGTRGTDTQYF. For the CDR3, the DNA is TGTGCCAGCAGCGCAACTACCGGGACTAGGGGAACAGATACGCAGTATTTT.

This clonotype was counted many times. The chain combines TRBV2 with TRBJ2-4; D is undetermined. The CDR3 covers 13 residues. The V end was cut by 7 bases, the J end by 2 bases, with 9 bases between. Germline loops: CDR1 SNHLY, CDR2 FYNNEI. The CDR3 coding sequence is TGTGCCAGCAATGGAGATTCCAAAAACATTCAGTACTTC. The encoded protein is CASNGDSKNIQYF.

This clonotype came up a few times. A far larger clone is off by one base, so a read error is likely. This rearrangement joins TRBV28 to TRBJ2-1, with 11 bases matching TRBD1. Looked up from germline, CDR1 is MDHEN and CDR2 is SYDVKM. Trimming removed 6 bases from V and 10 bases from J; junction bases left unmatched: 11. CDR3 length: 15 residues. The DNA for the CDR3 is TGTGCCAGCAGAGGTGGGGACAGGGGGATTTACGAGCAGTTCTTC. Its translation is CASRGGDRGIYEQFF.

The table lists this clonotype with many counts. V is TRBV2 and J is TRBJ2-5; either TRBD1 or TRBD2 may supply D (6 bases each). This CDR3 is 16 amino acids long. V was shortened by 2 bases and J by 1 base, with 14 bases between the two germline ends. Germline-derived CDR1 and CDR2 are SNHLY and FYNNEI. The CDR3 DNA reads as TGTGCCAGCAGTGAATCGGAGGGGGGAATCCAAGAGACCCAGTACTTC. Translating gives CASSESEGGIQETQYF.

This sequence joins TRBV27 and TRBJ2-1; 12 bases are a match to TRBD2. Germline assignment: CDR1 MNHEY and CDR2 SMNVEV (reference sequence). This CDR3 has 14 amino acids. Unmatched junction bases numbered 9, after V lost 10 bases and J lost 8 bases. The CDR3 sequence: CATSRLAGVYEQFF. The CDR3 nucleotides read TGTGCCACCTCAAGACTAGCGGGAGTCTATGAGCAGTTCTTC.

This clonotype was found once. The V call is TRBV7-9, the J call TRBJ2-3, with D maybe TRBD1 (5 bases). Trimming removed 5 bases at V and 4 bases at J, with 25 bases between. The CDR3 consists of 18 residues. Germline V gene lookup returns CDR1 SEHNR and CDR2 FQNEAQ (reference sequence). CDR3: CASSRRRWGWARADTQYF. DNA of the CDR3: TGTGCCAGCAGCAGACGACGGTGGGGCTGGGCAAGGGCAGATACGCAGTATTTT.

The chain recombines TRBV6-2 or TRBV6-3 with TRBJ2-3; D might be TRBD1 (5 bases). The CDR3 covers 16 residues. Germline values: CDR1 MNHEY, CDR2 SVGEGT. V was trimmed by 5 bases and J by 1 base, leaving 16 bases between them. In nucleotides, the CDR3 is TGTGCCAGCAGTGCCGGTAACAGGAGAGGCACAGATACGCAGTATTTT. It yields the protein CASSAGNRRGTDTQYF.

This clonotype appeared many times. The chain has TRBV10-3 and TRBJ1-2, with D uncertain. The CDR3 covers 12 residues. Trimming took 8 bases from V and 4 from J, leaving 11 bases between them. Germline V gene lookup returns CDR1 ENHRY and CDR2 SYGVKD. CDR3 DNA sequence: TGTGCCATCGGGGAGGGCCCCTATGGCTACACCTTC. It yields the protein CAIGEGPYGYTF.

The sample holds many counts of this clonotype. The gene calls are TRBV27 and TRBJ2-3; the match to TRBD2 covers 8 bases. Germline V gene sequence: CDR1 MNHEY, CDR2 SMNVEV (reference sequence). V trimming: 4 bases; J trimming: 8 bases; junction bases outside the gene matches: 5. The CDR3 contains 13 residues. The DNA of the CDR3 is TGTGCCAGCAGTTCCACTCTAGCGGGTACGCAGTATTTT. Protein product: CASSSTLAGTQYF.

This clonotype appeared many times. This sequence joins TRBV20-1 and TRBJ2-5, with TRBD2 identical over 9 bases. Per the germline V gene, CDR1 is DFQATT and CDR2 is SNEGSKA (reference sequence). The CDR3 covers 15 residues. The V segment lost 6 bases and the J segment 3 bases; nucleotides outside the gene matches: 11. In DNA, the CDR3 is TGCAGTGCATACAGACTAGCGGACCCTGAAGAGACCCAGTACTTC. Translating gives CSAYRLADPEETQYF.

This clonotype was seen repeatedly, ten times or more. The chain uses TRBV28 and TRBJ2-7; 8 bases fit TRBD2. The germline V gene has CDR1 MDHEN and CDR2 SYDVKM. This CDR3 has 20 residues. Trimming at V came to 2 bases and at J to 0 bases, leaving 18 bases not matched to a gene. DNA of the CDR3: TGTGCCAGCAGTTTACTGCCGGCCAGGGTAGCGGGAACTACCTCCTACGAGCAGTACTTC. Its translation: CASSLLPARVAGTTSYEQYF. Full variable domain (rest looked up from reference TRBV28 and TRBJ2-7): DVKVTQSSRYLVKRTGEKVFLECVQDMDHENMFWYRQDPGLGLRLIYFSYDVKMKEKGDIPEGYSVSREKKERFSLILESASTNQTSMYLCASSLLPARVAGTTSYEQYFGPGTRLTVT.

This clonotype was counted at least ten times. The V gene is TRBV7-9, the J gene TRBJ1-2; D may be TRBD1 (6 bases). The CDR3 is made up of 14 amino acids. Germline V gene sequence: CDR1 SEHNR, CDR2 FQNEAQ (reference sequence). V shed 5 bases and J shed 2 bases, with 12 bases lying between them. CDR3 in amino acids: CASSRSQGNYGYTF. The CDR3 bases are TGTGCCAGCAGCCGAAGCCAGGGGAACTATGGCTACACCTTC.

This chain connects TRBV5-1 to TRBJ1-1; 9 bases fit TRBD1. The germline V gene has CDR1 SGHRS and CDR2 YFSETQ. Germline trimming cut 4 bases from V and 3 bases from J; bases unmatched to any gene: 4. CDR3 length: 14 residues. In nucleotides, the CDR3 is TGCGCCAGCAGCCGGACAGGGGATGACACTGAAGCTTTCTTT. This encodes CASSRTGDDTEAFF.

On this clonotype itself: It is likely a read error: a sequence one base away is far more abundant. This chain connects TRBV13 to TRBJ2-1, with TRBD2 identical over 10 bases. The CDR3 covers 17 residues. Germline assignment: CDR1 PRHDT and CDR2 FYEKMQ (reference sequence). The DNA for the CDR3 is TGTGCCGGCAGCTTGGGCCCTCTAGCGGGAGAGGGTAATGAGCAGTTCTTC. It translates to CAGSLGPLAGEGNEQFF.

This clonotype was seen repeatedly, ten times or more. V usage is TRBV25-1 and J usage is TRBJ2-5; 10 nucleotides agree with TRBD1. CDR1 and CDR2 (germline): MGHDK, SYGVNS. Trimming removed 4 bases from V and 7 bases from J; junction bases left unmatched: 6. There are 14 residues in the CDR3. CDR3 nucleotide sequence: TGTGCCAGCAGTGGGACAGGGGGTTCTCGGACCCAGTACTTC. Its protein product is CASSGTGGSRTQYF.

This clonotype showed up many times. The CDR3 coding sequence is TGTGCCAGCAGTGAAGCCCTGAACACTGAAGCTTTCTTT. Protein sequence: CASSEALNTEAFF. The J gene is TRBJ1-1, the V gene TRBV2; D remains ambiguous. Germline CDR1 is SNHLY and CDR2 is FYNNEI. Trimming removed 0 bases at V and 0 bases at J, with 2 bases between. The CDR3 loop spans 13 amino acids.

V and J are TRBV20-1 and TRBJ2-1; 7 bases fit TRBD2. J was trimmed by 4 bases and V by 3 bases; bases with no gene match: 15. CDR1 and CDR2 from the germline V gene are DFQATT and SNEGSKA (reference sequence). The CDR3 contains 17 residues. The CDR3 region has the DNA TGCAGTGCTAGCGCGGGAGCTAGAAAGAATACTTACAATGAGCAGTTCTTC. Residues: CSASAGARKNTYNEQFF.

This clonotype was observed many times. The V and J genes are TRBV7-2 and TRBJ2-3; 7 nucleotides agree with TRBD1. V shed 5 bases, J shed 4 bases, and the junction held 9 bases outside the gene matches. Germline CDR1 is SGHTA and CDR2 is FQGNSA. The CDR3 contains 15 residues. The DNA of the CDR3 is TGTGCCAGCAGCCCGACAGGGTCCATAGCAGATACGCAGTATTTT. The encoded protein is CASSPTGSIADTQYF.

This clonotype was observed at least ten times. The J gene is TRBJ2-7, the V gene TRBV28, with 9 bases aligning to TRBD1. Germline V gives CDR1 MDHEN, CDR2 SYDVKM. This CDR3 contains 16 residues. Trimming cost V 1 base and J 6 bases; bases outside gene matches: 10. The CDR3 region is CASSLYTGDRALEQYF. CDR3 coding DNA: TGTGCCAGCAGTTTATATACCGGGGACAGGGCCCTCGAGCAGTACTTC.

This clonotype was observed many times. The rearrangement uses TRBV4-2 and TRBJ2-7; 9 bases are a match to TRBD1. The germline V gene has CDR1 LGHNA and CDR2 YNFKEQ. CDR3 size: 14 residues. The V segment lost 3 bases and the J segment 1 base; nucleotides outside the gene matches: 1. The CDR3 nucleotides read TGTGCCAGCAGCCACGGGACAGGGTCCTACGAGCAGTACTTC. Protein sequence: CASSHGTGSYEQYF.

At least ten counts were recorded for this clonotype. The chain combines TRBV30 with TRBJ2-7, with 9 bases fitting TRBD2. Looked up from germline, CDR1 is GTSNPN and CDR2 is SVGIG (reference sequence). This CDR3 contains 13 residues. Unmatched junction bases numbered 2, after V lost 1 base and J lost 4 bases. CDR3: CAWSASGIYEQYF. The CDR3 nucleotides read TGTGCCTGGAGTGCTAGCGGGATTTACGAGCAGTACTTC. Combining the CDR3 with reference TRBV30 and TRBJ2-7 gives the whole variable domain SQTIHQWPATLVQPVGSPLSLECTVEGTSNPNLYWYRQAAGRGLQLLFYSVGIGQISSEVPQNLSASRPQDRQFILSSKKLLLSDSGFYLCAWSASGIYEQYFGPGTRLTVT.